Listed below are T cell receptor beta chains from one sample, sequenced in a study of cytotoxic CD8 clonotypes in ibrutinib-treated CLL. Using immunoSEQ multiplex PCR, the repertoire was profiled, and TCRdb retains in-frame clones only, with some absent. The sample has roughly 160,000 clones, approximately 80% seen once. The specimen comprised PBMCs, sampled after 24 months of ibrutinib treatment. The receptors were sampled from a human donor with chronic lymphocytic leukemia. Each CDR3 is given with its conserved first and last residue. Each record gives: V gene, CDR3 protein.

>TRBV14
CASSPSLGQGGANYGYTF
>TRBV30
CAWSVRSSGGRGYTF
>TRBV10-3
CAISFSYEQYF
>TRBV6-5
CASSYSRRARYQPQHF
>TRBV5-4
CASSLSSPREQFF
>TRBV11-2
CASRHSGGEQYF
>TRBV7-2
CASSLAGTSYEQYF
>TRBV4-2
CASSPREASLYGYTF
>TRBV7-3
CASSPNRQLEAFF
>TRBV9
CASSVGGNGRAPDTQYF
>TRBV4-2
CASSQDLQALGPLHF
>TRBV7-9
CASSQTAPRANEKLFF
>TRBV7-2
CASSPQGTGNIQYF
>TRBV7-8
CASSLGQASSYNEQFF
>TRBV30
CAWSVPPTETFF
>TRBV7-2
CASSNGGRQGEQYF